The TCR beta chain under discussion was sequenced for a study of post-analysis software for immune sequencing data. Study-level background: Some patients lacked subtype; others had relapsing-remitting, secondary progressive or progressive-relapsing disease.

Overall study findings and caveats: When the samples were clustered directly with F measure, those that had been prepared in the same batch showed strong co-clustering. Multiple sclerosis patients had significantly lower normalized Chao1 diversity than controls. The five TRBV segments detected at higher frequency in patients than in controls included TRBV5-6, TRBV5-1 and TRBV20-1.

Carried by the TCR beta cDNA libraries were unique molecular identifiers. Input of roughly 0.95 to 11 million T cells yielded around 500,000 cDNA molecules. TCRdb re-derived calls from the PCR reads in MiXCR, one entry per CDR3 protein. The table has some 690,000 distinct CDR3 sequences, more than 50% seen once. Turning to this clonotype: Its target is unknown.

The CDR3 sequence is 15 residues long. The V and J ends lost 0 bases and 4 bases respectively, with 13 bases between them. The germline V gene has CDR1 SGHRS and CDR2 YFSETQ. This chain connects TRBV5-1 to TRBJ2-5; D is unclear. The origin of this receptor is a girl aged 2 to 9 with multiple sclerosis. Sequenced: blood. CDR3 protein: CASSLGRGFRETQYF. DNA for the CDR3: TGCGCCAGCAGCTTGGGGCGAGGTTTCCGAGAGACCCAGTACTTC.